This T cell receptor (beta chain) stems from a study of T cells in Graves' hyperthyroidism and ophthalmopathy. Regarding the study as a whole: The model predicted ophthalmopathy a median roughly 6.3 months before onset. Separating ophthalmopathy from stable hyperthyroidism was achieved by a 13 V-J model. Most thyroid clonotypes expanded above 0.001 appeared in blood too.

Germline V gives CDR1 LNHNV, CDR2 YYDKDF (reference sequence). V was pared by 1 base and J by 2 bases, with 11 bases between. The CDR3 totals 16 residues. TCR beta CDR3 region amplification was performed from RNA transcripts. First-round RT-PCR targeting the TCR CDR3 was performed with the HTBI primer set. Using its own MiXCR run on the multiplex PCR reads, TCRdb lists one record per CDR3 protein. The data contain around 600,000 distinct CDR3 sequences, roughly 45% of them seen just once; the ten biggest clones take up under 8%. The sample holds many counts of this clonotype. Its antigen is not identified. Patients showing uncontrolled infection, other autoimmune disease, pregnancy or lactation were ineligible.

This rearrangement joins TRBV15 to TRBJ1-4; D is ambiguous. This TCR was recovered from an adult man with Graves' disease, either hyperthyroidism or ophthalmopathy (not recorded which). Specimen: peripheral blood or thyroid tissue (not recorded which). CDR3 DNA: TGTGCCACCAGCAGAGCGGCGGGGTTCACTAATGAAAAACTGTTTTTT. Protein: CATSRAAGFTNEKLFF.